This TCR beta chain was captured by sequencing in a study of T-cell memory formation after mild COVID-19 (dated by TCRdb to the early 2020s). About the investigation overall: Most TCR sequence clusters were specific to one of the two donors. In a couple of donors, T-cell clones that expanded and contracted after mild COVID-19 were followed by sequencing TCRalpha and TCRbeta repertoires longitudinally. The cohort comprised two young, previously healthy adult volunteers, one female and one male. Overall study outcomes, separate from this receptor: SARS-CoV-2 specificity of the second-wave clones peaking on day 37 was not confirmed. Only a couple of mild cases were covered by the study, and larger cohorts that include severe cases with pre-infection samples were considered necessary. Clones that contracted from day 15 to 85 showed balanced CD4/CD8 phenotypes, whereas a second wave of clones that expanded from day 15 to 37 leaned towards CD4+. Contracting CD4+ clones appeared mostly in the CM and EM memory subsets, whereas CD8+ clones were enriched in EMRA. Some responding clones were detected in pre-infection memory, which suggested that pre-existing cross-reactive memory T cells had joined the SARS-CoV-2 response.

PBMCs were isolated by Ficoll-Paque density gradient centrifugation. This clonotype was detected only a few times. It has no known antigen specificity. Base qualities are not provided; no much larger clone lies one nucleotide away. The germline V gene supplies CDR1 SNHLY and CDR2 FYNNEI. There are 14 amino acids in the CDR3, from cysteine to phenylalanine inclusive. Of the read, only the CDR3 DNA is kept; its 42 bases are in frame from base 1. V sheds 3 bases and J sheds 2 bases, leaving 10 bases between their ends. Sequencing used an Illumina NovaSeq 6000. TCRalpha and TCRbeta cDNA libraries were built by 5'RACE with constant-segment primers, adding sample barcodes and unique molecular identifiers. Trizol reagent was used to extract RNA from every sample. The libraries were amplified in two PCR steps, and the second step added a second sample barcode and Illumina TruSeq adapters. Sequencing of the libraries was done on an Illumina NovaSeq, producing 2 x 150 bp paired-end reads. The authors processed their data as follows. The reads were demultiplexed and collapsed into UMI-guided consensus sequences using migec v1.2.7. With mixcr v2.1.11, UMI consensuses were aligned to TRA and TRB V and J templates and assembled into clonotypes. A clonotype was counted as expanded or contracted only when both edgeR and NoisET called the clonotype significant, with the noise models trained on biological replicates. edgeR calls used a false discovery rate-adjusted p below 0.01 and a log2 fold-change threshold of 1. As an exploratory analysis of dynamics, max-normalized trajectories of the 1000 most abundant clonotypes were examined by PCA with hierarchical clustering. Separately sequenced CD4+ and CD8+ repertoires were used to assign a CD4 or CD8 phenotype to each responding clone. The public reads were quality trimmed at Q25 with fastp and then assembled into clones with MiXCR by TCRdb, keeping productive beta chains. For every CDR3 protein sequence, its rows merge into one entry that carries the most common genes and DNA. TCRdb, not the original authors, processed these V and J calls. This sample gives fewer than 400,000 distinct CDR3 sequences in total; about 17% of them show up just once. Of the sample, about 22% falls within the top ten clones.

The clonotype originates from a man younger than 35 who had mild COVID-19 (a few samples of this study predate the infection). The sample titles of this study are shuffled in the database, so cell type and time point are left out; the donor was told from shared clones. The rearrangement joined TRBV2 to TRBJ1-1; the D gene cannot be resolved reliably. The material sequenced was PBMCs or a T cell subset sorted from them (not recorded which). Here the CDR3 is given as CASSDLGINTEAFF. At the DNA level, the sequence is TGTGCCAGCAGTGACTTAGGGATTAACACTGAAGCTTTCTTT. With the portions outside the CDR3 filled from the reference TRBV2 and TRBJ1-1 genes, the complete variable region becomes EPEVTQTPSHQVTQMGQEVILRCVPISNHLYFYWYRQILGQKVEFLVSFYNNEISEKSEIFDDQFSVERPDGSNFTLKIRSTKLEDSAMYFCASSDLGINTEAFFGQGTRLTVV.